The 16 T cell receptor beta chains in this list originate from one sample, sequenced in a study of cytomegalovirus exposure and HLA in healthy donors. PCR primers comprised 60 Vbeta and 13 Jbeta primers. Assay used: immunoSEQ multiplex PCR; TCRdb lists only in-frame clones, some missing. The repertoire holds 150,000 to 200,000 clones, with about four fifths as singletons. The specimen was PBMCs. Every receptor here comes from a man aged 18 to 30 in good health and CMV-seronegative.

J is TRBJ1-3 and V is TRBV5-1, with TRBD1 matching over 8 bases. V gave up 4 bases and J gave up 6 bases; unmatched junction bases: 9. Per germline, CDR1 SGHRS and CDR2 YFSETQ. CDR3 length: 15 residues. CDR3 in amino acids: CASSLDWDRSNTIYF. CDR3 in DNA: TGCGCCAGCAGCCTGGACTGGGACAGGTCAAACACCATATATTTT.

V and J are TRBV7-2 and TRBJ1-3, with 8 bases fitting TRBD1. With V trimmed by 3 bases and J by 0 bases, 4 bases remained unmatched. The CDR3 length is 16 residues. Per germline, CDR1 SGHTA and CDR2 FQGNSA. The CDR3 protein is CASSLGTGTSGNTIYF. The CDR3 nucleotides read TGTGCCAGCAGCTTGGGGACAGGTACCTCTGGAAACACCATATATTTT. Looking up the rest from reference TRBV7-2 and TRBJ1-3 gives the full variable domain: GAGVSQSPSNKVTEKGKDVELRCDPISGHTALYWYRQSLGQGLEFLIYFQGNSAPDKSGLPSDRFSAERTGGSVSTLTIQRTQQEDSAVYLCASSLGTGTSGNTIYFGEGSWLTVV.

The chain employs TRBV11-3 and TRBJ2-3; 9 nucleotides agree with TRBD2. Germline CDR1 is SGHNT and CDR2 is YENEEA. This CDR3 has 15 residues. V lost 3 bases, J lost 0 bases, and 1 base stayed unmatched. CDR3 DNA sequence: TGTGCCAGCAGCTTGGGGACTAGCAGCACAGATACGCAGTATTTT. It encodes CASSLGTSSTDTQYF.

This CDR3 reads CASSEFGVATSGGEYNEQFF. In DNA, the CDR3 is TGTGCCAGCAGTGAATTTGGTGTTGCTACTAGCGGGGGGGAGTACAATGAGCAGTTCTTC. The rearrangement uses TRBV6-1 and TRBJ2-1; 13 bases fit TRBD2. Trimming removed 2 bases from V and 4 bases from J; junction bases left unmatched: 14. This CDR3 has 20 residues. Germline CDR1 and CDR2: MNHNS and SASEGT.

This clone was observed once. This same CDR3 is encoded by further DNA sequences in the sample. The genes are TRBV19 and TRBJ2-7, with 8 bases fitting TRBD1. V was pared by 3 bases and J by 2 bases, with 3 bases of the junction left unmatched. In germline, CDR1 is LNHDA, CDR2 SQIVND (reference sequence). This CDR3 comprises 14 residues. DNA of the CDR3: TGTGCCAGTAGTATCGGGACAGGCGCCTACGAGCAGTACTTC. This encodes CASSIGTGAYEQYF. Supplemented by reference TRBV19 and TRBJ2-7, the full variable domain reads DGGITQSPKYLFRKEGQNVTLSCEQNLNHDAMYWYRQDPGQGLRLIYYSQIVNDFQKGDIAEGYSVSREKKESFPLTVTSAQKNPTAFYLCASSIGTGAYEQYFGPGTRLTVT.

V and J are TRBV6-1 and TRBJ1-5; 7 positions agree with TRBD1. Germline loops: CDR1 MNHNS, CDR2 SASEGT. The CDR3 extends over 15 amino acids. V shed 5 bases and J 7 bases; nucleotides not matched to a gene: 11. CDR3 coding DNA: TGTGCCAGCAGTATCTCGACAGGGCAGAAGCAGCCCCAGCATTTT. Amino acid sequence: CASSISTGQKQPQHF.

In DNA form, the CDR3 reads TGTGCCAGCCCCCAGGGGAGCCAGCCCGATGAAAAACTGTTTTTT. It encodes CASPQGSQPDEKLFF. The gene calls are TRBV6-4 and TRBJ1-4, with a possible D match to TRBD1 (6 bases). The ends were cut back, 8 bases at V and 6 bases at J, with 19 bases in the middle. From germline, CDR1 is MRHNA and CDR2 SNTAGT. This CDR3 comprises 15 residues.

This clone was counted a few times. This chain connects TRBV4-2 to TRBJ2-1, with D possibly TRBD2 on 6 matching bases. Germline-derived CDR1 and CDR2 are LGHNA and YNFKEQ. V lost 0 bases to trimming and J lost 10 bases, with 19 bases between them. The CDR3 length is 16 residues. The CDR3 sequence is CASSQEPGARGEEQFF. The DNA for the CDR3 is TGTGCCAGCAGCCAAGAACCGGGAGCTCGTGGGGAAGAGCAGTTCTTC.

This chain links TRBV7-2 with TRBJ2-1; 11 bases map to TRBD2. This CDR3 is 15 amino acids long. Germline V gene data show CDR1 as SGHTA and CDR2 as FQGNSA. J gave up 9 bases and V 5 bases, and 9 bases lay outside the gene matches. CDR3 region: CASSTLLAGVGEQFF. The DNA of the CDR3 is TGTGCCAGCAGCACTCTACTAGCGGGAGTTGGTGAGCAGTTCTTC.

V is TRBV5-1 and J is TRBJ2-1, with 9 bases aligning to TRBD2. CDR1 and CDR2 (germline): SGHRS, YFSETQ. V was clipped by 3 bases and J by 8 bases; unmatched bases: 9. The CDR3 has 15 residues. CDR3 loop: CASSSSGLAWHEQFF. In nucleotides, the CDR3 is TGCGCCAGCAGCTCAAGCGGACTAGCGTGGCATGAGCAGTTCTTC.

This chain uses TRBV29-1 with TRBJ1-2, with TRBD1 as a possible D gene (6 bases). CDR3 length: 15 residues. V dropped 1 base and J dropped 4 bases, with 16 bases sitting between them. From germline, CDR1 is SQVTM and CDR2 ANQGSEA. CDR3 DNA sequence: TGCAGCGTTGAAGTGATACCACAGGGCCGCTATGGCTACACCTTC. Residues: CSVEVIPQGRYGYTF.

This clone was seen a single time. The J gene is TRBJ2-1, the V gene TRBV5-4; D perhaps matches TRBD1 (6 bases). V lost 2 bases and J 7 bases, leaving 13 bases between the germline ends. CDR1 and CDR2 from the germline V gene are SGHNT and YYREEE (reference sequence). This CDR3 is built from 14 residues. CDR3 region: CASSFDRGWNEQFF. The CDR3 region has the DNA TGTGCCAGCAGCTTCGATAGGGGGTGGAATGAGCAGTTCTTC.

This clone has only one observation. J is TRBJ2-7 and V is TRBV28; 9 bases align to TRBD1. The CDR3 is 14 residues long. V lost 2 bases, J lost 3 bases, and 2 bases stayed unmatched. CDR1 MDHEN and CDR2 SYDVKM come from the germline V gene. CDR3 nucleotide sequence: TGTGCCAGCAGTTTAGGGGACAGGGTCTACGAGCAGTACTTC. This translates into CASSLGDRVYEQYF.

This clone was detected only once. The chain couples TRBV10-3 to TRBJ2-7, with TRBD1 matching 10 bases. Trimming cost V 5 bases and J 4 bases; bases outside gene matches: 5. The length of the CDR3 is 14 residues. Germline V gene data show CDR1 as ENHRY and CDR2 as SYGVKD. CDR3 nucleotide sequence: TGTGCCATCAGTAAGGGACAGGGGAAGTACGAGCAGTACTTC. Protein: CAISKGQGKYEQYF.

Turning to this clone: Relative to the germline gene, one junction end is altered; a read error may explain this. V usage is TRBV15 and J usage is TRBJ1-1; weak D call: TRBD1 (5 bases). This CDR3 spans 15 amino acids. CDR1 and CDR2 from the germline V gene are LNHNV and YYDKDF (reference sequence). The CDR3 nucleotides are TGTGCCACCAGCAGAGACAGGGCCCAGAACACTGAAGCTTCCTTT. Its protein product is CATSRDRAQNTEASF.

V and J are TRBV19 and TRBJ2-7, with 7 bases fitting TRBD1. The CDR3 length is 14 residues. Germline V gene lookup returns CDR1 LNHDA and CDR2 SQIVND (reference sequence). The V segment lost 4 bases and the J segment 3 bases; nucleotides outside the gene matches: 6. In nucleotides, the CDR3 is TGTGCCAGTAGTAGGGGACAGCCGGACTACGAGCAGTACTTC. This encodes CASSRGQPDYEQYF. Filled out from reference TRBV19 and TRBJ2-7, the complete variable domain reads DGGITQSPKYLFRKEGQNVTLSCEQNLNHDAMYWYRQDPGQGLRLIYYSQIVNDFQKGDIAEGYSVSREKKESFPLTVTSAQKNPTAFYLCASSRGQPDYEQYFGPGTRLTVT.